The clone carrying this T cell receptor (beta chain) showed up many times. Antigen unknown. Diagnoses were made from clinical symptoms, serum measures (thyroxine and TRAb), thyroid ultrasound and orbital computed tomography. It was RNA transcripts that yielded the amplified TCR beta CDR3 regions. In the first-round RT-PCR of the TCR CDR3, the HTBI primer set was used. TCRdb passed the multiplex PCR reads through MiXCR, listing each CDR3 protein once. The sample holds a few hundred thousand distinct CDR3 sequences, about 18% seen once. From germline, CDR1 is SEHNR and CDR2 FQNEAQ (reference sequence). The CDR3 has 13 amino acids. V lost 0 bases to trimming and J lost 6 bases, with 9 bases between them. These data come from a study of T cells in Graves' hyperthyroidism and ophthalmopathy. Study-level background: Peripheral blood was collected at initial diagnosis, before any treatment. Study-wide findings and caveats: Appearing also in blood were most of the thyroid clonotypes expanded above 0.001.

The receptor's source is a woman under 30 with Graves' hyperthyroidism. Material: blood. The chain joins TRBV7-9 to TRBJ2-7, with D unresolved. CDR3 amino acids: CASSLAGISEQYF. The CDR3 DNA reads TGTGCCAGCAGCTTAGCAGGTATCTCCGAGCAGTACTTC.